Each of the 30 T cell receptor beta chains below was sequenced from the same sample in a study of blood T cell repertoires in COVID-19 (dated by TCRdb to 2020 to 2022). Libraries came from the immunoSEQ multiplex PCR assay. TCRdb took over this immuneACCESS table, retaining in-frame rearrangements with V and J assigned. Such tables are incomplete; in checked studies, under half of the missing clones stem from an unresolved V gene, and the remainder is unexplained. The sample profile shows 320,000 or so clones; roughly 87% of them were found once. The ten largest account for more than 1% of the sample. The sample comprised PBMCs or T cells enriched from blood (not recorded which). The receptors here all came from a woman aged 25 to 39 who had recovered from COVID-19.

The CDR3 sequence: CAISESSRGEKLFF. The DNA for the CDR3 is TGTGCCATCAGTGAGAGTTCCAGGGGTGAAAAACTGTTTTTT. This chain connects TRBV10-3 to TRBJ1-4; tentatively, D is TRBD1 (6 bases). The V and J ends lost 2 bases and 7 bases respectively, with 11 bases between them. The CDR3 totals 14 residues. CDR1 and CDR2 (germline): ENHRY, SYGVKD.

The rearrangement links TRBV2 to TRBJ1-6; TRBD1 might be the D (5 bases). V lost 6 bases, J lost 5 bases, and 17 bases lay in between. There are 16 residues in the CDR3. Germline V gives CDR1 SNHLY, CDR2 FYNNEI. The CDR3 loop is CASRDTPGLNNSPLHF. Here the CDR3 DNA reads TGTGCCAGCAGGGACACGCCGGGACTAAATAATTCACCCCTCCACTTT.

This clone has only one observation. The chain is built from TRBV2 and TRBJ2-7; 9 bases map to TRBD1. Germline CDR1 and CDR2: SNHLY and FYNNEI. J was trimmed by 0 bases and V by 8 bases; bases with no gene match: 11. CDR3 size: 16 residues. The CDR3 region is CASVRTGAGYSYEQYF. For the CDR3, the DNA is TGTGCCAGCGTAAGGACAGGGGCAGGATACTCCTACGAGCAGTACTTC.

The chain has TRBV28 and TRBJ2-6; 11 bases align to TRBD1. Germline CDR1 MDHEN, CDR2 SYDVKM. With 7 bases clipped from V and 0 bases from J, the junction kept 17 bases outside the gene matches. This CDR3 region has 21 residues. The CDR3 bases are TGTGCCAGCATGGGTTCTCCGGGACAGGGGGACAGTCTCTCTGGGGCCAACGTCCTGACTTTC. This codes for CASMGSPGQGDSLSGANVLTF.

This sequence joins TRBV28 and TRBJ2-7, with 8 bases fitting TRBD1. Germline V gene lookup returns CDR1 MDHEN and CDR2 SYDVKM. The CDR3 extends over 15 amino acids. V lost 3 bases and J lost 1; bases outside the gene matches: 5. CDR3 amino acids: CASSFVQGASYEQYF. CDR3 coding DNA: TGTGCCAGCAGTTTCGTGCAGGGGGCATCCTACGAGCAGTACTTC.

CDR3 sequence reads: CASTTGGSEKLFF. CDR3 nucleotides: TGTGCCAGCACTACAGGGGGTAGTGAAAAACTGTTTTTT. This chain connects TRBV5-6 to TRBJ1-4, with TRBD1 matching over 8 bases. V lost 6 bases, J lost 7 bases, and 5 bases stayed unmatched. The CDR3 contains 13 residues. CDR1 is SGHDT and CDR2 is YYEEEE in the germline V gene.

The chain combines TRBV28 with TRBJ1-2; D uncertain. Germline V gene lookup returns CDR1 MDHEN and CDR2 SYDVKM. V dropped 3 bases and J dropped 6 bases, with 11 bases sitting between them. CDR3 length: 13 amino acids. This chain's CDR3 is CASSFLGRDGYTF. The CDR3 bases are TGTGCCAGCAGTTTCTTGGGGAGGGATGGCTACACCTTC.

The J gene is TRBJ2-5, the V gene TRBV15; D is perhaps TRBD1 (5 bases). The ends were cut back, 2 bases at V and 4 bases at J, with 14 bases in the middle. The CDR3 has 15 amino acids. From germline, CDR1 is LNHNV and CDR2 YYDKDF (reference sequence). As DNA, the CDR3 is TGTGCCACCAGCAGAACCTCCAGGGCTCCAGAGACCCAGTACTTC. This encodes CATSRTSRAPETQYF.

The V and J genes are TRBV6-5 and TRBJ1-2, with 7 bases matching TRBD1. V dropped 0 bases and J dropped 6; count of bases not matched to a gene: 1. Germline V gene lookup returns CDR1 MNHEY and CDR2 SVGAGI. The CDR3 is 13 amino acids. The CDR3 coding sequence is TGTGCCAGCAGTTACTCAGGGGGCGATGGCTACACCTTC. It specifies CASSYSGGDGYTF.

This chain links TRBV27 with TRBJ2-7; 9 nucleotides line up with TRBD1. V shed 6 bases and J 3 bases; nucleotides not matched to a gene: 15. CDR1 is MNHEY, CDR2 SMNVEV, per germline (reference sequence). The CDR3 loop spans 17 amino acids. CDR3 nucleotides: TGTGCCAGCAGGCTCGGTCCGGGACAGGGATCTCGCTACGAGCAGTACTTC. Translated: CASRLGPGQGSRYEQYF.

The chain employs TRBV6-6 and TRBJ2-1, with 15 bases lining up with TRBD2. CDR1 is MNHNY, CDR2 SVGAGI, per germline (reference sequence). The CDR3 loop spans 17 amino acids. Unmatched junction bases numbered 4, after V lost 5 bases and J lost 2 bases. CDR3: CASSRGLAGGAYNEQFF. The DNA for the CDR3 is TGTGCCAGCAGTCGAGGACTAGCGGGGGGGGCCTACAATGAGCAGTTCTTC.

The chain links TRBV4-3 to TRBJ2-7; TRBD1 agrees at 12 bases. This CDR3 is 14 amino acids long. Germline V gene sequence: CDR1 LGHNA, CDR2 YSLEER. J lost 7 bases, V lost 3 bases, and 4 bases had no gene match. The CDR3 here is CASSQGTGGWEQYF. In DNA form, the CDR3 reads TGCGCCAGCAGCCAGGGGACAGGGGGCTGGGAGCAGTACTTC.

The chain has TRBV27 and TRBJ2-1; TRBD2 matches at 12 bases. The J segment lost 6 bases and the V segment lost 3 bases, leaving 3 bases of the junction unmatched. Germline loops: CDR1 MNHEY, CDR2 SMNVEV (reference sequence). CDR3 length equals 15 residues. CDR3 in DNA: TGTGCCAGCAGTTTCCGACTAGCGGGGGCCAATGAGCAGTTCTTC. Amino acids: CASSFRLAGANEQFF.

This clone was observed once. The chain links TRBV6-5 to TRBJ2-2; 10 nucleotides match TRBD1. V trimming: 6 bases; J trimming: 5 bases; junction bases outside the gene matches: 3. The CDR3 consists of 14 residues. The germline gives CDR1 MNHEY, CDR2 SVGAGI. The DNA for the CDR3 is TGTGCCAGCAGAAGGGACAGGGGAACCGGGGAGCTGTTTTTT. It translates to CASRRDRGTGELFF.

The rearrangement uses TRBV5-1 and TRBJ2-5, with TRBD2 as a possible D gene (6 bases). The germline CDR1 and CDR2 sequences are SGHRS and YFSETQ. This CDR3 region has 16 residues. Deletions cut 0 bases from V and 5 bases from J, with 17 bases between. CDR3: CASSLAYAIAVETQYF. The CDR3, as DNA: TGCGCCAGCAGCTTGGCCTACGCCATAGCGGTGGAGACCCAGTACTTC.

The V and J genes are TRBV7-2 and TRBJ2-3; 8 positions agree with TRBD2. The germline V gene has CDR1 SGHTA and CDR2 FQGNSA. J was trimmed by 5 bases and V by 3 bases; bases with no gene match: 7. The length of the CDR3 is 15 residues. The CDR3 region is CASSFSGAGGDTQYF. The DNA for the CDR3 is TGTGCCAGCAGCTTTAGCGGGGCCGGGGGAGATACGCAGTATTTT.

This rearrangement joins TRBV6-2 or TRBV6-3 to TRBJ2-5, with D perhaps TRBD2 (6 bases). From germline, CDR1 is MNHEY and CDR2 SVGEGT. V was cut by 5 bases and J by 4 bases, with 14 bases left in between. The CDR3 is made up of 14 amino acids. CDR3: CASSAGDSRETQYF. The CDR3, as DNA: TGTGCCAGCAGTGCCGGGGACTCTAGAGAGACCCAGTACTTC.

This chain connects TRBV27 to TRBJ1-1; 10 bases match TRBD1. With 5 bases clipped from V and 0 bases from J, the junction kept 3 bases outside the gene matches. The CDR3 extends over 15 amino acids. The germline V gene encodes CDR1 MNHEY and CDR2 SMNVEV (reference sequence). CDR3 sequence reads: CASSGTGVLNTEAFF. The CDR3 DNA reads as TGTGCCAGCAGTGGGACAGGGGTTTTGAACACTGAAGCTTTCTTT.

In this sample, this clone turned up once. The chain carries TRBV12-3 or TRBV12-4 and TRBJ1-5; D unresolved. The CDR3 contains 13 residues. V gave up 5 bases and J gave up 4 bases, with 9 bases separating them. CDR3: CASSPRGNQPQHF. DNA for the CDR3: TGTGCCAGCAGTCCCCGCGGAAATCAGCCCCAGCATTTT.

This chain links TRBV5-1 with TRBJ1-2; D not certain. The CDR3 runs to 16 residues. The germline V gene has CDR1 SGHRS and CDR2 YFSETQ. The germline V and J ends were trimmed by 0 bases and 3 bases, with 15 bases remaining between them. The DNA of the CDR3 is TGCGCCAGCAGCTTGGACGAGGCCCTCGGGGACTATGGCTACACCTTC. The encoded protein is CASSLDEALGDYGYTF.

V gene TRBV2 combines with J gene TRBJ1-3, with a possible D match to TRBD1 (6 bases). The CDR3 sequence is 14 residues long. The ends were cut back, 6 bases at V and 0 bases at J, with 9 bases in the middle. In germline, CDR1 is SNHLY, CDR2 FYNNEI. The CDR3 reads CASRQGLSGNTIYF. The CDR3 nucleotides read TGTGCCAGCAGACAGGGCCTCTCTGGAAACACCATATATTTT.

The CDR3 nucleotides read TGTGCCAGCAGCTTAGCGGGGGGGCAGGATGGCTACACCTTC. This gives the protein CASSLAGGQDGYTF. This chain links TRBV7-8 with TRBJ1-2; tentative D call: TRBD1 (6 bases). This CDR3 comprises 14 residues. Germline CDR1 SGHVS, CDR2 FQNEAQ. V was clipped by 0 bases and J by 6 bases, with 11 bases between them.

This clone was observed a few times. This chain connects TRBV12-3 or TRBV12-4 to TRBJ2-7; a possible D gene is TRBD1 (6 bases). CDR3 size: 13 residues. Trimming took off 3 bases at V and 3 bases at J, with 9 bases between the two ends. The CDR3 DNA reads as TGTGCCAGCAGTTTTTTAGGGGGCTACGAGCAGTACTTC. The encoded protein is CASSFLGGYEQYF.

V and J are TRBV7-9 and TRBJ1-3; possibly TRBD1 for D (5 bases). Trimming removed 4 bases at V and 0 bases at J, with 7 bases between. Germline V gene data show CDR1 as SEHNR and CDR2 as FQNEAQ (reference sequence). This CDR3 spans 14 amino acids. CDR3 sequence reads: CASSYTGSGNTIYF. The CDR3 DNA reads TGTGCCAGCAGCTATACAGGCTCTGGAAACACCATATATTTT.

The chain is built from TRBV5-1 and TRBJ1-1; 7 bases fit TRBD1. CDR3 size: 14 residues. From germline, CDR1 is SGHRS and CDR2 YFSETQ. With V trimmed by 4 bases and J by 4 bases, 7 bases remained unmatched. The CDR3 here is CASSIRGSGTEAFF. DNA for the CDR3: TGCGCCAGCAGCATCAGGGGGTCTGGCACTGAAGCTTTCTTT.

The V gene is TRBV28, the J gene TRBJ1-6; 9 bases are shared with TRBD1. Germline assignment: CDR1 MDHEN and CDR2 SYDVKM. The V segment lost 5 bases and the J segment 7 bases; nucleotides outside the gene matches: 12. There are 17 residues in the CDR3. The CDR3 nucleotides read TGTGCCAGCAGTCCCCTCAGACAGGGGGTCTACAATTCACCCCTCCACTTT. Translation gives CASSPLRQGVYNSPLHF.

The CDR3 loop reads CASSQGVHQPQHF. The CDR3 DNA reads TGTGCCAGCAGCCAGGGTGTACATCAGCCCCAGCATTTT. V gene TRBV28 combines with J gene TRBJ1-5, with D possibly matching TRBD1 (5 bases). Germline V gene data show CDR1 as MDHEN and CDR2 as SYDVKM. Between the trimmed V and J ends, which lost 6 bases and 5 bases, there was a span of 11 bases. The CDR3 runs to 13 residues.

The chain links TRBV11-2 to TRBJ1-1, with 10 bases aligning to TRBD1. Trimming at V came to 1 base and at J to 4 bases, leaving 0 bases not matched to a gene. This CDR3 region has 14 residues. Germline CDR1 and CDR2: SGHAT and FQNNGV. CDR3 sequence: CASSLGQGATEAFF. In DNA form, the CDR3 reads TGTGCCAGCAGCTTAGGACAGGGGGCCACTGAAGCTTTCTTT.

The chain links TRBV19 to TRBJ2-3; possibly TRBD2 for D (6 bases). Trimming removed 9 bases at V and 3 bases at J, with 13 bases between. The germline V gene has CDR1 LNHDA and CDR2 SQIVND (reference sequence). This CDR3 region has 13 residues. CDR3 sequence reads: CASRGFGTDTQYF. The CDR3, as DNA: TGTGCCAGCCGGGGGTTCGGGACAGATACGCAGTATTTT.

This rearrangement joins TRBV6-5 to TRBJ2-5, with 7 bases lining up with TRBD1. CDR3 length equals 13 residues. V trimming: 2 bases; J trimming: 3 bases; junction bases outside the gene matches: 0. In germline, CDR1 is MNHEY, CDR2 SVGAGI. This chain's CDR3 is CASSYDREETQYF. The CDR3 nucleotides are TGTGCCAGCAGTTACGACAGGGAAGAGACCCAGTACTTC.